This T cell receptor beta chain appears in the sequencing data of a study of shared clonotypes between healthy human individuals. In the study overall: Donors, aged 18 to 49, were two women and a few men.

The CDR3 loop spans 16 amino acids. Method: immunoSEQ multiplex PCR; TCRdb's copy keeps in-frame clones and lacks some. The top ten hold 0.37% of the sample, which has a few million clones, 80% to 95% seen once. Study conclusions and caveats: Expectations were that clonotype sharing among donors would be affected by sequencing depth. In the sorted subsets, rarefaction showed sequencing was incomplete despite large depth.

With regard to this clone: Its antigen is undetermined.

The clonotype originates from a man between 18 and 35 years old in good health. Some clones in this sample may be carry-over from other donors' samples. Sequenced sample: naive CD4+ T cells from PBMCs. Indicated subset: CD45RA+ positively selected. The chain is built from TRBV21-1 and TRBJ2-3; the DNA was not compared with TRBD2, the D call given in the table. TRBV21-1 is a pseudogene locus. CDR3 amino acids: CASSKRRREGRDTQYF. Here the CDR3 DNA reads TGTGCCAGCAGCAAGCGACGGCGGGAGGGCCGGGATACGCAGTATTTT.